Listed below are T cell receptor beta chains from one sample, sequenced in a study of T-cell memory formation after mild COVID-19. TCRdb reprocessed the 5' RACE reads via MiXCR and lists one record per CDR3 protein. The sample lists 470,000 or so distinct CDR3 sequences, under 20% occurring once. The source material was PBMCs or a T cell subset sorted from them (not recorded which). The receptors were gathered from a man aged 18 to 30 who had mild COVID-19 (a few samples of this study predate the infection). Cell type and time point are not known. The CDR3 runs from the conserved cysteine through the conserved F or W. A D gene is named only where the DNA matches it firmly. The size field is filled for only some rows; it gives once, few, many or a size class.

d_gene	abundance	v_gene	j_gene	CDR3nt	CDR3aa
TRBD1	few	TRBV25-1	TRBJ2-1	TGTGCCAGCAGCGCGACAGGGGGCTACAATGAGCAGTTCTTC	CASSATGGYNEQFF
TRBD1	NA	TRBV5-6	TRBJ2-7	TGTGCCAGCAGCTTCTTCGGGACAGAGTACGAGCAGTACTTC	CASSFFGTEYEQYF
NA	NA	TRBV5-1	TRBJ2-3	TGCGCCAGCAGCCGAGAGGTTACAGATACGCAGTATTTT	CASSREVTDTQYF
TRBD2	few	TRBV7-2	TRBJ2-4	TGTGCCAGCAGCTTACAGGGCGGGGGGGCACTGTCCAAAAACATTCAGTACTTC	CASSLQGGGALSKNIQYF
NA	few	TRBV27	TRBJ1-5	TGTGCCAGCGGGCATCAGCCCCAGCATTTT	CASGHQPQHF
TRBD2	NA	TRBV7-3	TRBJ2-1	TGTGCCAGCAGCTTAGAGGGCCCACCGGGACTAGCGGGGGGGCAAAGATTGTACAATGAGCAGTTCTTC	CASSLEGPPGLAGGQRLYNEQFF
TRBD2	few	TRBV6-5	TRBJ2-7	TGTGCCAGCAGCTCCCTGGGGGCTAGCGGGCGATACGAGCAGTACTTC	CASSSLGASGRYEQYF
TRBD1	few	TRBV7-8	TRBJ2-5	TGTGCCAGCAGCTCACGAAAGACAGGGGGCAGAGTAGAGACCCAGTACTTC	CASSSRKTGGRVETQYF
TRBD1	few	TRBV2	TRBJ1-5	TGTGCCAGCTTATCGGGACAGGGAAATCAGCCCCAGCATTTT	CASLSGQGNQPQHF
NA	NA	TRBV6-5	TRBJ2-5	TGTGCCAGCAGTTCGGGACAATTCATGGAGACCCAGTACTTC	CASSSGQFMETQYF
TRBD2	few	TRBV5-1	TRBJ2-1	TGCGCCAGCAGCTTGGGACTAGCGGGGAAAAGCTCCTACAATGAGCAGTTCTTC	CASSLGLAGKSSYNEQFF
TRBD1	NA	TRBV11-2	TRBJ1-2	TGTGCCAGCAGCCCCCTCGGACAGGAGTATGGCTACACCTTC	CASSPLGQEYGYTF
NA	few	TRBV7-2	TRBJ1-2	TGTGCCAGCAGCTTTACAGGACTAAACTATGGCTACACCTTC	CASSFTGLNYGYTF
NA	NA	TRBV7-2	TRBJ2-7	TGTGCCAGCAGCTTATCTGGGGGTGAGGGCTACGAGCAGTACTTC	CASSLSGGEGYEQYF
TRBD2	NA	TRBV7-2	TRBJ2-1	TGTGCCAGCAGCTTAGTAGCGGGGGTCACCTACAATGAGCAGTTCTTC	CASSLVAGVTYNEQFF
TRBD1	few	TRBV10-3	TRBJ2-5	TGTGCCATCAGCGGGGGACAGGGGAACCAAGAGACCCAGTACTTC	CAISGGQGNQETQYF
NA	many	TRBV6-5	TRBJ2-2	TGTGCCAGCAGTTACTCGGGCACCGGGGAGCTGTTTTTT	CASSYSGTGELFF
NA	many	TRBV13	TRBJ1-1	TGTGCCAGCAGCTTAGGCAGGGGAGGTACTGAAGCTTTCTTT	CASSLGRGGTEAFF
NA	once	TRBV11-2	TRBJ2-3	TGTGCCAGCAGCTCGGACATGAGCACAGATACGCAGTATTTT	CASSSDMSTDTQYF
NA	NA	TRBV7-2	TRBJ2-1	TGTGCCAGCAGCACAACCAATACTAGAGACGAGCAGTTCTTC	CASSTTNTRDEQFF
NA	many	TRBV14	TRBJ2-3	TGTGCCAGCAGCCGTCTTACGGATACGCAGTATTTT	CASSRLTDTQYF
NA	few	TRBV6-2/TRBV6-3	TRBJ2-3	TGTGCCAGCACCCCTCGAGCTCTCACAGATACGCAGTATTTT	CASTPRALTDTQYF
NA	NA	TRBV14	TRBJ1-5	TGTGCCAGCAGCCAAGCGGGAAATAGCAATCAGCCCCAGCATTTT	CASSQAGNSNQPQHF
NA	many	TRBV5-1	TRBJ1-6	TGCGCCAGCAGCTTGGGTCGGGATTCACCCCTCCACTTT	CASSLGRDSPLHF
NA	NA	TRBV12-3/TRBV12-4	TRBJ1-2	TGTGCCAGCAGTTCGACAGCCTTCTATGGCTACACCTTC	CASSSTAFYGYTF
NA	few	TRBV4-3	TRBJ2-2	TGCGCCAGCAGCCCCCGCAGGGGCCGGAACACCGGGGAGCTGTTTTTT	CASSPRRGRNTGELFF
NA	few	TRBV7-9	TRBJ2-3	TGTGCCAGCAGCTTATTCGGGACTGGTCAGGATACGCAGTATTTT	CASSLFGTGQDTQYF
NA	many	TRBV28	TRBJ2-3	TGTGCCAGCAGTTTAGAGTATGTTACGCAGTATTTT	CASSLEYVTQYF
NA	many	TRBV5-1	TRBJ2-1	TGCGCCAGCAGCATCGGACAGGAGCAGTTCTTC	CASSIGQEQFF
NA	NA	TRBV7-2	TRBJ1-1	TGTGCCAGCAGCTTAGATATAGGGAGAAGCACTGAAGCTTTCTTT	CASSLDIGRSTEAFF
TRBD2	few	TRBV4-1	TRBJ2-3	TGCGCCAGCAGCCAATTACGGCTAGCGGGGTTAAAATTGTCATCAGATACGCAGTATTTT	CASSQLRLAGLKLSSDTQYF
NA	few	TRBV20-1	TRBJ2-3	TGCAGTCGAATGCGGGGCCATAGAACAGATACGCAGTATTTT	CSRMRGHRTDTQYF
NA	few	TRBV21-1	TRBJ2-7	TGTGCCAGCAGCGGTGGGGGCAAGAGGTCCTACGAGCAGTACTTC	CASSGGGKRSYEQYF
TRBD1	few	TRBV25-1	TRBJ2-3	TGTGCCAGCAGTGCAGCCGGGACAGACCTAGCAGATACGCAGTATTTT	CASSAAGTDLADTQYF
NA	NA	TRBV7-9	TRBJ1-1	TGTGCCAGCAGCCCAGGGGCCAGGGCAGGACGCGAAGCTTTCTTT	CASSPGARAGREAFF
NA	NA	TRBV5-5	TRBJ2-2	TGTGCCAGCAGCTTGGGGCCCGTAGACACCGGGGAGCTGTTTTTT	CASSLGPVDTGELFF
TRBD2	few	TRBV3-1	TRBJ2-7	TGTGCCAGCAGCTTCGTGCGGGGGGGCGTGTACGAGCAGTACTTC	CASSFVRGGVYEQYF
NA	few	TRBV11-2	TRBJ2-1	TGTGCCAGCAGCTTGTCAGGGGATGTATCCTACAATGAGCAGTTCTTC	CASSLSGDVSYNEQFF
NA	NA	TRBV7-9	TRBJ1-1	TGTGCCAGCAGCGGATACAGGGAGAAGAACACTGAAGCTTTCTTT	CASSGYREKNTEAFF
NA	few	TRBV6-5	TRBJ1-3	TGTGCCAGCAGTTACTCTGGGGGTCTCTCTGGAAACACCATATATTTT	CASSYSGGLSGNTIYF
NA	NA	TRBV7-3	TRBJ2-5	TGTGCCAGCATCGACCAGACAGGCCCGGGAGAGACCCAGTACTTC	CASIDQTGPGETQYF
NA	few	TRBV7-2	TRBJ1-2	TGTGCCAGCAGGGATACAGGGAGCTATGGCTACACCTTC	CASRDTGSYGYTF